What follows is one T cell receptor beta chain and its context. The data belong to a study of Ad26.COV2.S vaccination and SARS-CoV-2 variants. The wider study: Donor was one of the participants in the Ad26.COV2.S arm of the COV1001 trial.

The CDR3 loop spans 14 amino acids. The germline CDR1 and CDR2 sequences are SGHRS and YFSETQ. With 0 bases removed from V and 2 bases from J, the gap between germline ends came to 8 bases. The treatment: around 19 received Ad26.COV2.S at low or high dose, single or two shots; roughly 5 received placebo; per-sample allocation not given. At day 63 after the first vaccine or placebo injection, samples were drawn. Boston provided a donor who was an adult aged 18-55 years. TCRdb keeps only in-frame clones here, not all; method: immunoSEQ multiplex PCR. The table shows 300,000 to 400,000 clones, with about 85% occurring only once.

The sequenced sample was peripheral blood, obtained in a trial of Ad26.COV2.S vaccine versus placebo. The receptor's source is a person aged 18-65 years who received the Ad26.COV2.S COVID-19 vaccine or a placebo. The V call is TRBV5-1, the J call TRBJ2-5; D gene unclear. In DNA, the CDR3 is TGCGCCAGCAGCTTGGTGGGTAGTCAAGAGACCCAGTACTTC. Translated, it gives CASSLVGSQETQYF.